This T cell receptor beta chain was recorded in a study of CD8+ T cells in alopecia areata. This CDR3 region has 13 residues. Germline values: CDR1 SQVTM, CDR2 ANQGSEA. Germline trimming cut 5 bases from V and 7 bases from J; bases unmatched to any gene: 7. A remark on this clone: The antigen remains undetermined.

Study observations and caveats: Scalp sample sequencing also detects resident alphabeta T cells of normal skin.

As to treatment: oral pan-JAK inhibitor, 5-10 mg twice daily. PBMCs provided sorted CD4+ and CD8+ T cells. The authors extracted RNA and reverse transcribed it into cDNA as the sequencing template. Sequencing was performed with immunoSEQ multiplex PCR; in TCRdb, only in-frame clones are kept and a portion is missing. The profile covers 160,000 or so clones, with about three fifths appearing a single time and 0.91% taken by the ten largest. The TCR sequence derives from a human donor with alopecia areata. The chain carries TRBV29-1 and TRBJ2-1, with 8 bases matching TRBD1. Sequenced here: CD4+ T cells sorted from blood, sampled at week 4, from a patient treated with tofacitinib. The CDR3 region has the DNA TGCAGCGTTACCAGGGGGCTAAGGAATGAGCAGTTCTTC. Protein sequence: CSVTRGLRNEQFF.